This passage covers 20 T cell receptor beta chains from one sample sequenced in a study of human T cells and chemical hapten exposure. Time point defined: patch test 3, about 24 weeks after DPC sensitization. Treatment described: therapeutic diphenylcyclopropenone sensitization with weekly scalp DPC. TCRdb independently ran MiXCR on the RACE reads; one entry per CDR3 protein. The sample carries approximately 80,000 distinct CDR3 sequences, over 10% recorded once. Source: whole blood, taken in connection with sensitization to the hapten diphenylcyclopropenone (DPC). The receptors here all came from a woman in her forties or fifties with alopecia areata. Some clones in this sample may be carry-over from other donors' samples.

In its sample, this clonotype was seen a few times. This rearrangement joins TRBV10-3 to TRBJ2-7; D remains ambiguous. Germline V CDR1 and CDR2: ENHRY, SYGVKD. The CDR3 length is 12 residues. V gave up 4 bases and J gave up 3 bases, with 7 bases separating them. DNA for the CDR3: TGTGCCATCAGTGCACCTAGCTACGAGCAGTACTTC. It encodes CAISAPSYEQYF.

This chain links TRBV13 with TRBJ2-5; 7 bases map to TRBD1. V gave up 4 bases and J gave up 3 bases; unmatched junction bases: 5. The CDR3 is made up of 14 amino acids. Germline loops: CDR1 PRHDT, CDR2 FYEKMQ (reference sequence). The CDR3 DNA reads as TGTGCCAGCAGCTACCCGACAGGGAAAGAGACCCAGTACTTC. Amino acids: CASSYPTGKETQYF. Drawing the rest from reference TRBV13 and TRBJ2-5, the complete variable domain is AAGVIQSPRHLIKEKRETATLKCYPIPRHDTVYWYQQGPGQDPQFLISFYEKMQSDKGSIPDRFSAQQFSDYHSELNMSSLELGDSALYFCASSYPTGKETQYFGPGTRLLVL.

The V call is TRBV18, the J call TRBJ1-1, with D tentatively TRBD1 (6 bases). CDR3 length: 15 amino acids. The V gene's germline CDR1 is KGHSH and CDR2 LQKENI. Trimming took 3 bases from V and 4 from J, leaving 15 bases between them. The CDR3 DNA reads TGTGCCAGCTCACCTCGGTGGACAGAGCCCACTGAAGCTTTCTTT. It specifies CASSPRWTEPTEAFF.

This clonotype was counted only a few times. CDR3 protein: CSALSGGPNTGELFF. CDR3 DNA: TGCAGTGCGCTATCCGGGGGCCCTAACACCGGGGAGCTGTTTTTT. The V gene is TRBV20-1, the J gene TRBJ2-2; D possibly matches TRBD1 or TRBD2 (6 bases each). The V gene lost 6 bases and the J gene lost 2 bases, with 16 bases spanning the gap. The CDR3 is 15 residues long. Looked up from germline, CDR1 is DFQATT and CDR2 is SNEGSKA (reference sequence).

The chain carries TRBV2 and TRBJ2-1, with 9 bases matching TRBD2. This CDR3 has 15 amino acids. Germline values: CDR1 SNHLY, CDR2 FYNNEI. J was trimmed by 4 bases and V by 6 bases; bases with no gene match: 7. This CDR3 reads CASSETSGTYNEQFF. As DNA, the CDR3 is TGTGCCAGCAGCGAGACTAGCGGAACTTACAATGAGCAGTTCTTC.

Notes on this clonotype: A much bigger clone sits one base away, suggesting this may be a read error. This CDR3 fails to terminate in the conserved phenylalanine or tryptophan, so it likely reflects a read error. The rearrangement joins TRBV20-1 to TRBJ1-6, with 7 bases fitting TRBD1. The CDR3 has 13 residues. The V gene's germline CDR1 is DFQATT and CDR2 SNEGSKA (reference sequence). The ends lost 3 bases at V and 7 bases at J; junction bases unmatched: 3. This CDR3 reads CSARSTGNSPLHY. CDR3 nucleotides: TGCAGTGCTAGGTCGACAGGGAATTCACCCCTCCACTAT.

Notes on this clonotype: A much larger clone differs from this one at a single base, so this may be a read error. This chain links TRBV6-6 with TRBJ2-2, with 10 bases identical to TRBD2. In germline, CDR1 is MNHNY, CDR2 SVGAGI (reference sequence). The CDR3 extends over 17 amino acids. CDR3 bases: TGTGCCAGCAGCCCACGGGGACTAGCGCGGGACACCGGGGAGCAGTTTTTT. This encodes CASSPRGLARDTGEQFF.

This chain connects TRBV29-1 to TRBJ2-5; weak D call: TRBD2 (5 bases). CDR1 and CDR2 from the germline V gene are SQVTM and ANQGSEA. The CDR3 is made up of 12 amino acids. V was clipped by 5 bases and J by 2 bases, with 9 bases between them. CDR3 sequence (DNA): TGCAGCGTTAGTCGGGAACAAGAGACCCAGTACTTC. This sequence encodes CSVSREQETQYF.

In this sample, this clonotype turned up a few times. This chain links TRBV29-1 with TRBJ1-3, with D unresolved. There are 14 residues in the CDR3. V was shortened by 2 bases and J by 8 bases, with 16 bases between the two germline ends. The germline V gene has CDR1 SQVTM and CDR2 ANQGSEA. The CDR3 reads CSVELAPGGDTIYF. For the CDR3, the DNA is TGCAGCGTTGAATTAGCCCCCGGCGGGGACACCATATATTTT.

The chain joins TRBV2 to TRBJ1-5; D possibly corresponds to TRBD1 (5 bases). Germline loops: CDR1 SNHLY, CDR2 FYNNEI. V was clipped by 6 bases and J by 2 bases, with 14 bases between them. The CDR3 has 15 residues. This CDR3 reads CASRPGLGGNQPQHF. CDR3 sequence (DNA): TGTGCCAGCAGGCCGGGTTTGGGGGGCAATCAGCCCCAGCATTTT.

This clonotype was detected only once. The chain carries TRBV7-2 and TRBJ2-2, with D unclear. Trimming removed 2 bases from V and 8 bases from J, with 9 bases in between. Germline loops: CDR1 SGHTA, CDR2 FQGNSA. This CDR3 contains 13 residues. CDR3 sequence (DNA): TGTGCCAGCAGCTTAATCGGTGTTGGGGAGCTGTTTTTT. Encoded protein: CASSLIGVGELFF.

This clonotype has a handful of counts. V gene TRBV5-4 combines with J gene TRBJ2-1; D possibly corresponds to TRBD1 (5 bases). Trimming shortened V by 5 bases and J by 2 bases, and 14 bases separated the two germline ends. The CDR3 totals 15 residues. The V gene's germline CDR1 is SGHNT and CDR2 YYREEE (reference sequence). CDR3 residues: CASRGQAGTYNEQFF. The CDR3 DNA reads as TGTGCCAGCAGAGGTCAAGCAGGGACCTACAATGAGCAGTTCTTC.

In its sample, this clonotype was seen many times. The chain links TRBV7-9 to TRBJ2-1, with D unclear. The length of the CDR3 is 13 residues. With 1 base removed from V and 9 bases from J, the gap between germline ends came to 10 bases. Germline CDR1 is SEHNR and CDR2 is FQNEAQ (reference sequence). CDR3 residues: CASSLDGVPEQFF. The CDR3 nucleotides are TGTGCCAGCAGCTTAGACGGAGTCCCTGAGCAGTTCTTC.

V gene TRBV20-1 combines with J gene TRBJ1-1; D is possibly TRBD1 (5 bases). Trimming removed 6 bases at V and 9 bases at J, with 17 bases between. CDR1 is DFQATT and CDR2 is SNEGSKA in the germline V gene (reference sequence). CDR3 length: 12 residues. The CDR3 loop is CSARDGARQAFF. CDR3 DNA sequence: TGCAGTGCACGGGACGGTGCAAGACAAGCTTTCTTT.

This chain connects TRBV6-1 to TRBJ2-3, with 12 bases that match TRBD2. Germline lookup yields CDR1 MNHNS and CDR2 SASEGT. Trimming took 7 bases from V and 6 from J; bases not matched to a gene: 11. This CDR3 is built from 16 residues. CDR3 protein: CASNSLLAGGDDTQYF. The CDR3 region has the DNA TGTGCCAGCAACAGCTTACTAGCGGGAGGTGATGATACGCAGTATTTT.

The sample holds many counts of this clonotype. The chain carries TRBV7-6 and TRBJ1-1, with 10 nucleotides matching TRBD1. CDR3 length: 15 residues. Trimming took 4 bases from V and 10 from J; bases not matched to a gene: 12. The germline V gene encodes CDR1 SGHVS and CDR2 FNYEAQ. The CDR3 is CASSSSRDRGVRAFF. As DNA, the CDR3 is TGTGCCAGCAGCTCAAGCCGGGACAGGGGAGTACGAGCTTTCTTT. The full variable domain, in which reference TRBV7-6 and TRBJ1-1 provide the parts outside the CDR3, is GAGVSQSPRYKVTKRGQDVALRCDPISGHVSLYWYRQALGQGPEFLTYFNYEAQQDKSGLPNDRFSAERPEGSISTLTIQRTEQRDSAMYRCASSSSRDRGVRAFFGQGTRLTVV.

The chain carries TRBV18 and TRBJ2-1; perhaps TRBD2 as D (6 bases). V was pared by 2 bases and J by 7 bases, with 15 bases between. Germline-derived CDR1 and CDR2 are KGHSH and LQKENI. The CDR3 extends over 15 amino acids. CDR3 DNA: TGTGCCAGCTCACCAGGCAGTAGCCGGGGGAATGAGCAGTTCTTC. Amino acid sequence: CASSPGSSRGNEQFF.

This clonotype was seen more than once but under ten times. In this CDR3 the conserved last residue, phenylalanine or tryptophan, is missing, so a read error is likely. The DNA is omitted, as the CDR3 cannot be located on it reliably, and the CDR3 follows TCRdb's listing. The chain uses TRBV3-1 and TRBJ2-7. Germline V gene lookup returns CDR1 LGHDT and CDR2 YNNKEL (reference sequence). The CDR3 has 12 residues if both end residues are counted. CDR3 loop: CASSQDGQNMFL.

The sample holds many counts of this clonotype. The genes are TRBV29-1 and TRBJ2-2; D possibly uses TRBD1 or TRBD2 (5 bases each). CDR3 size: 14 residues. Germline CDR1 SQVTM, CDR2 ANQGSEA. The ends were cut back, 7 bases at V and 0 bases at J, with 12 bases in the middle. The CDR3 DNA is TGCAGCGCACAACGGGGCTCGAACACCGGGGAGCTGTTTTTT. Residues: CSAQRGSNTGELFF.

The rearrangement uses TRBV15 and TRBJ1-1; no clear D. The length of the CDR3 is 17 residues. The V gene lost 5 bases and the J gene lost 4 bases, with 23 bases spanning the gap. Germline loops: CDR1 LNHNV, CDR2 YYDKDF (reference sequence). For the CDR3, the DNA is TGTGCCACCAGCTTACACCTCCTCCGAGGAATGGGCACTGAAGCTTTCTTT. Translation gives CATSLHLLRGMGTEAFF.